This is a list of T cell receptor beta chains from one sample in a study of shared clonotypes between healthy human individuals. TCRdb keeps only in-frame clones here, not all; method: immunoSEQ multiplex PCR. The sample has over 2 million clones, 85% to 95% seen once; the top ten hold 0.37%. Sequenced: naive CD4+ T cells from PBMCs. The receptors come from a man younger than 35 in good health. Some clones in this sample may be carry-over from other donors' samples. CDR3s include the opening cysteine and the closing phenylalanine or tryptophan. Fields, in order: J gene, V gene, D gene, clone size, CDR3 length, CDR3 protein, CDR3 DNA. A D gene is named only where the DNA matches it firmly. For some rows the clone size is stated as once, few or many, or as a class when expanded; others skip it.

>TRBJ2-5|TRBV9|.|.|13
CASSLEPQETQYF
TGTGCCAGCAGCCTGGAACCCCAAGAGACCCAGTACTTC
>TRBJ2-7|TRBV27|.|.|14
CASSWTVNSYEQYF
TGTGCCAGCAGTTGGACGGTCAACTCCTACGAGCAGTACTTC
>TRBJ2-5|TRBV6-5|.|.|13
CASSYRGGETQYF
TGTGCCAGCAGTTACAGGGGGGGAGAGACCCAGTACTTC
>TRBJ2-7|TRBV6-5|TRBD2|.|14
CASRTTSGSYEQYF
TGTGCCAGCAGGACAACTAGCGGGAGCTACGAGCAGTACTTC
>TRBJ2-2|TRBV30|TRBD1|.|17
CAWSRGQGPILAGELFF
TGTGCCTGGAGCCGGGGACAGGGGCCTATACTGGCCGGGGAGCTGTTTTTT
>TRBJ2-1|TRBV7-2|TRBD2|.|17
CASSLEVRTRSYNEQFF
TGTGCCAGCAGCTTAGAGGTTAGGACTAGAAGCTACAATGAGCAGTTCTTC
>TRBJ2-3|TRBV7-2|TRBD2|.|16
CASSQEVAGVGDTQYF
TGTGCCAGCAGCCAGGAGGTTGCGGGAGTCGGAGATACGCAGTATTTT
>TRBJ1-2|TRBV7-2|.|.|14
CASSLARGPYGYTF
TGTGCCAGCAGCTTAGCACGGGGCCCCTATGGCTACACCTTC
>TRBJ2-3|TRBV9|.|.|15
CASSKAGSSTDTQYF
TGTGCCAGCAGCAAAGCGGGCTCTAGCACAGATACGCAGTATTTT
>TRBJ1-5|TRBV6-6|TRBD1|.|16
CASSSAGTGGNQPQHF
TGTGCCAGCAGCTCGGCCGGGACAGGCGGCAATCAGCCCCAGCATTTT
>TRBJ2-1|TRBV5-1|.|once|13
CASSQTIGNEQFF
TGCGCCAGCAGCCAGACGATTGGCAATGAGCAGTTCTTC
>TRBJ1-5|TRBV5-1|.|once|17
CASSANVLDGSNQPQHF
TGCGCCAGCAGCGCCAACGTCTTAGACGGTAGCAATCAGCCCCAGCATTTT
>TRBJ2-1|TRBV5-1|TRBD2|.|16
CASSLAQTSGYNEQFF
TGCGCCAGCAGCTTGGCCCAGACTAGCGGGTACAATGAGCAGTTCTTC
>TRBJ2-6|TRBV7-6|TRBD1|.|16
CASSPTGGAGANVLTF
TGTGCCAGCAGCCCGACAGGGGGCGCTGGGGCCAACGTCCTGACTTTC
>TRBJ1-1|TRBV5-1|.|.|14
CASSLDGMNTEAFF
TGCGCCAGCAGCCTTGACGGCATGAACACTGAAGCTTTCTTT
>TRBJ1-2|TRBV15|.|.|14
CATSRDRTDYGYTF
TGTGCCACCAGCAGAGATAGGACAGACTATGGCTACACCTTC
>TRBJ2-1|TRBV7-9|.|.|10
CALGYNEQFF
TGTGCCCTTGGGTACAATGAGCAGTTCTTC
>TRBJ2-7|TRBV27|.|.|15
CASGRFFGGSYEQYF
TGTGCCAGCGGGCGATTCTTCGGCGGCTCCTACGAGCAGTACTTC
>TRBJ2-7|TRBV18|.|.|14
CASSRHGGSDEQYF
TGTGCCAGCTCACGACATGGGGGCAGTGACGAGCAGTACTTC
>TRBJ1-1|TRBV4-1|.|.|15
CASSQVGGRSPEAFF
TGCGCCAGCAGCCAAGTCGGGGGACGGAGCCCTGAAGCTTTCTTT
>TRBJ2-5|TRBV30|.|.|13
CAWSVGGRETQYF
TGTGCCTGGAGTGTAGGAGGTAGAGAGACCCAGTACTTC
>TRBJ1-2|TRBV2|.|.|12
CASSDRDYGYTF
TGTGCCAGCAGTGACCGAGACTATGGCTACACCTTC
>TRBJ2-3|TRBV19|TRBD2|.|14
CASSRLADTDTQYF
TGTGCCAGTAGTCGGCTAGCGGATACAGATACGCAGTATTTT
>TRBJ1-6|TRBV30|.|.|15
CAWSPGSSYNSPLHF
TGTGCCTGGAGTCCGGGGAGCTCCTATAATTCACCCCTCCACTTT
>TRBJ2-5|TRBV18|TRBD1|.|14
CASSLTGGQETQYF
TGTGCCAGCTCACTCACAGGGGGCCAAGAGACCCAGTACTTC
>TRBJ2-7|TRBV25-1|TRBD2|.|15
CASSRAGGSSYEQYF
TGTGCCAGCAGTCGAGCGGGAGGGAGCTCCTACGAGCAGTACTTC
>TRBJ1-2|TRBV6-1|.|once|11
CASSTGQKATF
TGTGCCAGCAGTACTGGGCAAAAGGCCACCTTC
>TRBJ1-2|TRBV21-1|.|.|15
CASSKHRGRIYGYTF
TGTGCCAGCAGCAAGCACAGGGGGCGGATCTACGGCTACACCTTC
>TRBJ1-3|TRBV6-5|TRBD1|.|14
CASRRQGPGNTIYF
TGTGCCAGCAGACGACAGGGGCCCGGAAACACCATATATTTT
>TRBJ2-6|TRBV28|.|once|14
CASRWGSGANVLTF
TGTGCCAGCAGGTGGGGTTCTGGGGCCAACGTCCTGACTTTC
>TRBJ2-2|TRBV10-3|.|once|14
CAISGIGDTGELFF
TGTGCCATCAGTGGGATTGGGGACACCGGGGAGCTGTTTTTT
>TRBJ1-1|TRBV5-6|.|.|15
CASSRRTVLNTEAFF
TGTGCCAGCAGCCGTAGGACAGTTCTGAACACTGAAGCTTTCTTT
>TRBJ1-2|TRBV5-4|.|.|13
CASSLGQTYGYTF
TGTGCCAGCAGCTTGGGGCAGACCTATGGCTACACCTTC
>TRBJ2-5|TRBV18|.|.|14
CASSPLALSETQYF
TGTGCCAGCTCACCTCTGGCACTCAGCGAGACCCAGTACTTC
>TRBJ1-5|TRBV5-1|.|.|15
CASSLGQVGNQPQHF
TGCGCCAGCAGCTTGGGACAAGTGGGCAATCAGCCCCAGCATTTT
>TRBJ1-1|TRBV18|TRBD1|.|13
CASSPPGQGSAFF
TGTGCCAGCTCACCACCCGGACAGGGGTCAGCTTTCTTT
>TRBJ1-1|TRBV27|TRBD1|.|16
CASSYRGHIRNTEAFF
TGTGCCAGCAGCTACAGGGGGCATATAAGGAACACTGAAGCTTTCTTT
>TRBJ2-4|TRBV19|.|few|13
CASTDLAKNIQYF
TGTGCCAGTACTGATTTAGCCAAAAACATTCAGTACTTC
>TRBJ1-4|TRBV4-1|.|.|16
CASSQDRPGANEKLFF
TGCGCCAGCAGCCAAGATCGACCAGGGGCTAATGAAAAACTGTTTTTT
>TRBJ2-1|TRBV27|.|.|15
CASSLVERRHNEQFF
TGTGCCAGCAGTTTAGTGGAGCGTCGACACAATGAGCAGTTCTTC
>TRBJ2-7|TRBV30|.|.|12
CAWTGAGYEQYF
TGTGCCTGGACCGGGGCGGGATACGAGCAGTACTTC
>TRBJ2-1|TRBV28|TRBD2|.|15
CASSLGTSGGPRQFF
TGTGCCAGCAGTCTAGGGACTAGCGGAGGCCCCAGGCAGTTCTTC